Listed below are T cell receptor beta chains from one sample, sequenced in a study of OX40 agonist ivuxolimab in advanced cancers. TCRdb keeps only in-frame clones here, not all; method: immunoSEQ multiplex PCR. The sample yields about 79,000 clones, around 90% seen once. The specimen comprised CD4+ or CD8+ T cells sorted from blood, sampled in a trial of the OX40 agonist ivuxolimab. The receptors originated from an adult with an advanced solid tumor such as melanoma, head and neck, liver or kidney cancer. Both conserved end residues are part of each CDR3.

CDR3: CASSPPMTDTQYF
V: TRBV6-1

CDR3: CASRMAGEPGEYF
V: TRBV28

CDR3: CASSIEGNTIYF
V: TRBV5-1

CDR3: CASSLYGRGAGNTIYF
V: TRBV7-6

CDR3: CASSDPFGANVLTF
V: TRBV10-1

CDR3: CASSYDTDNSPLHF
V: TRBV6-6

CDR3: CASSVRAGGIDEQYF
V: TRBV9

CDR3: CASSQDHLQTDNEQFF
V: TRBV4-1

CDR3: CASILLIGSTDTQYF
V: TRBV6-1

CDR3: CASSLFSNQPQHF
V: TRBV7-2

CDR3: CASGAGRGNQPQHF
V: TRBV7-9

CDR3: CASSLGPTSGRSDTQYF
V: TRBV5-4

CDR3: CATLLRDTDTQYF
V: TRBV28

CDR3: CAISHSGQETQYF
V: TRBV10-3

CDR3: CASSITLAAIDNEQFF
V: TRBV11-1

CDR3: CASSQVGGAQDEQYF
V: TRBV4-2

CDR3: CASSTSTGASNQPQHF
V: TRBV19

CDR3: CSGVSPGNTIYF
V: TRBV29-1

CDR3: CASSLVRGAFF
V: TRBV7-2

CDR3: CASSYSNVGAGTQYF
V: TRBV6-5

CDR3: CASSSGLAGWKPYTDTQYF
V: TRBV5-4

CDR3: CSVGARPDTEAFF
V: TRBV29-1

CDR3: CSAGDGDQPQHF
V: TRBV29-1

CDR3: CATSRDRLGSNTGELFF
V: TRBV15

CDR3: CASRVGTPYEQYF
V: TRBV2

CDR3: CASSLGDRVGEQYF
V: TRBV5-1

CDR3: CASSLVPLAGVPYEQYF
V: TRBV11-1

CDR3: CASTSRPSGELFF
V: TRBV9

CDR3: CASSLTSGFSSYNEQFF
V: TRBV5-1

CDR3: CASSFPAWTGELFF
V: TRBV28

CDR3: CAWSGDQGAGYEQYF
V: TRBV30

CDR3: CASSLLNGYTF
V: TRBV5-8

CDR3: CASSIWGTYEQYF
V: TRBV19

CDR3: CASSFRRSQYF
V: TRBV28

CDR3: CASSLLGAAHYEQYF
V: TRBV11-2

CDR3: CASSLSLKGESGANVLTF
V: TRBV11-2

CDR3: CAWKVTLLGEQYF
V: TRBV30

CDR3: CASSMGERYYEQYF
V: TRBV6-5

CDR3: CASSYTQGAGNTIYF
V: TRBV6-5

CDR3: CASSQIAGSRVEQYF
V: TRBV14

CDR3: CASSAVRAAYGYTF
V: TRBV5-1

CDR3: CASAQAGGASEAFF
V: TRBV12-5

CDR3: CASSSGTRVETQYF
V: TRBV5-1

CDR3: CATSGPSYEQYF
V: TRBV2

CDR3: CASTPSVGGRAGYTF
V: TRBV19

CDR3: CASSEEGQFSYNEQFF
V: TRBV2

CDR3: CASSDPNGRAWYEQYF
V: TRBV6-1

CDR3: CASSLGTRARGEQYF
V: TRBV11-2

CDR3: CASSISRRAEYEQYF
V: TRBV19

CDR3: CASSLSGQGSYEQYF
V: TRBV28